The TCR beta chain described here comes from a study of shared clonotypes between healthy human individuals. Study-level information: CD4 naive and CD4 memory each took three plates per donor, while CD8 naive took two and CD8 memory one. Study-wide points: About 5% was the fraction of naive CD4 clonotypes found shared across a few donors. For sorted subsets, rarefaction showed incomplete sequencing despite large depth.

The protocol was immunoSEQ multiplex PCR, while the TCRdb copy is restricted to in-frame clones and leaves out a portion. The sample records a few million clones, 85% to 95% being singletons. With respect to this clone: Its antigen is unidentified. Other nucleotide sequences in the sample specify the same CDR3.

The source material was naive CD4+ T cells from PBMCs. As to subset: CD45RA+ positively selected. This receptor was identified in a man aged 18 to 30 in good health. Some clones in this sample may be carry-over from other donors' samples.

The CDR3 loop reads CASSPPSGRSYEQYF. For the CDR3, the DNA is TGTGCCAGCTCACCACCTAGCGGGAGATCCTACGAGCAGTACTTC. The rearrangement joins TRBV18 to TRBJ2-7, with TRBD2 matching 9 bases. Germline V gene lookup returns CDR1 KGHSH and CDR2 LQKENI. Losses at the gene ends were 0 bases for V and 1 base for J; bases not matched to a gene: 1. This CDR3 region has 15 residues. The full variable domain, with the rest looked up from reference TRBV18 and TRBJ2-7, is NAGVMQNPRHLVRRRGQEARLRCSPMKGHSHVYWYRQLPEEGLKFMVYLQKENIIDESGMPKERFSAEFPKEGPSILRIQQVVRGDSAAYFCASSPPSGRSYEQYFGPGTRLTVT.